This is a list of T cell receptor beta chains from one sample in a study of cytomegalovirus exposure and HLA in healthy donors. Repertoires were generated with immunoSEQ multiplex PCR, while TCRdb's copy carries only in-frame clones and drops some. The table has around 300,000 clones, around 90% seen once. The sequencing sample was made of PBMCs. The receptors originated from a woman aged 18-35 years in good health and CMV-seronegative. Both conserved end residues are part of each CDR3. Fields, in order: clone size, J gene, V gene, D gene, CDR3 DNA, CDR3 protein. A D gene is named only where the DNA matches it firmly. The size of a clone is reported for some rows only, either as once, few or many, or as a class for expanded clones.

once | TRBJ1-1 | TRBV30 | . | TGTGCCTGGAGTTACGTGAGGAACACTGAAGCTTTCTTT | CAWSYVRNTEAFF
. | TRBJ2-5 | TRBV7-2 | TRBD2 | TGTGCCAGCAGCCCCGGGACTAGCGGAGTGACCCAGTACTTC | CASSPGTSGVTQYF
. | TRBJ2-5 | TRBV5-1 | . | TGCGCCAGCAGCTTGGAGGGGGAGACCCAGTACTTC | CASSLEGETQYF
. | TRBJ1-2 | TRBV5-1 | . | TGCGCCAGCAGCTGGCGCGGGACCCAGGACTATGGCTACACCTTC | CASSWRGTQDYGYTF
. | TRBJ2-1 | TRBV9 | TRBD2 | TGTGCCAGCAGCGTAGGAGGGGGACTAGGTAAGAATGAGCAGTTCTTC | CASSVGGGLGKNEQFF
. | TRBJ1-1 | TRBV6-5 | TRBD1 | TGTGCCAGCATTAAACAGGGGCCCGGGGCTGAAGCTTTCTTT | CASIKQGPGAEAFF
few | TRBJ1-1 | TRBV2 | TRBD1 | TGTGCCAGCAGCTTCAGACAGGGTGACACTGAAGCTTTCTTT | CASSFRQGDTEAFF
. | TRBJ1-3 | TRBV9 | . | TGTGCCAGCAGCGGGGCGGGCAGATTCTCTGGAAACACCATATATTTT | CASSGAGRFSGNTIYF
. | TRBJ2-2 | TRBV7-9 | . | TGTGCCAGCAGCTATCAGGGAACCGGGGAGCTGTTTTTT | CASSYQGTGELFF
. | TRBJ2-7 | TRBV11-1 | TRBD2 | TGTGCCAGCAGCCTCCACGGGACTAGCAAAATCTACGAGCAGTACTTC | CASSLHGTSKIYEQYF
. | TRBJ2-7 | TRBV4-1 | TRBD1 | TGCGCCAGCAGCCCCGGACAGGGTGGCTACGAGCAGTACTTC | CASSPGQGGYEQYF
. | TRBJ2-5 | TRBV7-3 | . | TGTGCCAGCAGCCCTCGTAGAGGGGAGACCCAGTACTTC | CASSPRRGETQYF
. | TRBJ2-3 | TRBV27 | TRBD2 | TGTGCCAGCAGTTTATTCCGGGGGGGAACAGATACGCAGTATTTT | CASSLFRGGTDTQYF
. | TRBJ2-7 | TRBV10-3 | . | TGTGCCATCAGTGAACGTGGTCAAAACTCCTACGAGCAGTACTTC | CAISERGQNSYEQYF
. | TRBJ1-1 | TRBV2 | TRBD1 | TGTGCCAGGGGAGACAGGGCTGGGCCTGAAGCTTTCTTT | CARGDRAGPEAFF
. | TRBJ2-5 | TRBV6-6 | . | TGTGCCAGCAGTCTCATTGGCAGGGCGACCCAAGAGACCCAGTACTTC | CASSLIGRATQETQYF
once | TRBJ2-7 | TRBV13 | . | TGTGCCAGCAGCTCTGGTGGGGCCCCCTACGAGCAGTACTTC | CASSSGGAPYEQYF
few | TRBJ2-7 | TRBV7-2 | TRBD1 | TGTGCCAGCAGCTTAGGGGCGCAGGGGGCCTACGAGCAGTACTTC | CASSLGAQGAYEQYF
. | TRBJ2-5 | TRBV19 | . | TGTGCCAGTAGTATCGACAGCCAAGAGACCCAGTACTTC | CASSIDSQETQYF
. | TRBJ1-5 | TRBV6-5 | . | TGTGCCAGCAGCCAGACGGAGAATCAGCCCCAGCATTTT | CASSQTENQPQHF
. | TRBJ2-1 | TRBV9 | TRBD2 | TGTGCCAGCAGCGTAGTCTTGGGGGGGGTTTCTCCCAATGAGCAGTTCTTC | CASSVVLGGVSPNEQFF
. | TRBJ2-7 | TRBV2 | . | TGTGCCGGGGTAGGGTCCCTAGGGGACGAGCAGTACTTC | CAGVGSLGDEQYF
. | TRBJ2-7 | TRBV5-4 | TRBD2 | TGTGCCAGCAGCTTGGGGGCGGGGGGGCGGTACGAGCAGTACTTC | CASSLGAGGRYEQYF
. | TRBJ2-1 | TRBV4-2 | . | TGTGCCAGCAGCCACCCCTTTGAGTGGGAGCAGTTCTTC | CASSHPFEWEQFF
once | TRBJ1-6 | TRBV6-1 | TRBD1 | TGTGCCAGCAGTGAAGCGGGCAGGGGGGTTTCACCCCTCCACTTT | CASSEAGRGVSPLHF
few | TRBJ1-1 | TRBV20-1 | . | TGCAGTGCTAGTCTGAGCGCTGAAGCTTTCTTT | CSASLSAEAFF
once | TRBJ1-2 | TRBV6-5 | . | TGTGCCAGCAGGCATGACAGTTACTATGGCTACACCTTC | CASRHDSYYGYTF
few | TRBJ2-7 | TRBV9 | TRBD2 | TGTGCCAGCAGCGTAGGTAGCGGGGCCCCCCACGAGCAGTACTTC | CASSVGSGAPHEQYF
. | TRBJ2-3 | TRBV10-1 | . | TGCGCCAGCAGTGATAACAGTCCAGATACGCAGTATTTT | CASSDNSPDTQYF